A single sample is the source of the 4 T cell receptor beta chains below, sequenced in a study of T cells in Graves' hyperthyroidism and ophthalmopathy. TCR beta CDR3 regions were amplified from RNA transcripts. TCR CDR3 regions were first amplified by RT-PCR with HTBI primers. TCRdb processed the multiplex PCR reads anew with MiXCR; each CDR3 protein has one entry. The sample consists of a few hundred thousand distinct CDR3 sequences, about an eighth of them appearing once. Sequences were obtained from blood. Receptors were obtained from a woman in her 40s with Graves' ophthalmopathy.

There are many counts of this clonotype. The chain combines TRBV9 with TRBJ1-1, with D perhaps TRBD1 (5 bases). Trimming shortened V by 2 bases and J by 4 bases, and 15 bases separated the two germline ends. The CDR3 extends over 15 amino acids. The germline V gene has CDR1 SGDLS and CDR2 YYNGEE. CDR3 loop: CASSVRGMGSTEAFF. CDR3 nucleotide sequence: TGTGCCAGCAGCGTTCGGGGGATGGGGAGCACTGAAGCTTTCTTT.

The gene calls are TRBV13 and TRBJ2-1, with 8 nucleotides matching TRBD2. Germline CDR1 and CDR2: PRHDT and FYEKMQ (reference sequence). The CDR3 is 16 amino acids. V gave up 4 bases and J gave up 7 bases; unmatched junction bases: 12. The CDR3 region is CASSSVLEREKNEQFF. As DNA, the CDR3 is TGTGCCAGCAGCTCCGTGTTGGAGCGGGAGAAAAATGAGCAGTTCTTC.

At least ten counts were recorded for this clonotype. The rearrangement links TRBV28 to TRBJ2-3; 12 bases map to TRBD2. CDR1 is MDHEN, CDR2 SYDVKM, per germline. V gave up 4 bases and J gave up 0 bases; unmatched junction bases: 14. This CDR3 region has 20 residues. CDR3: CASSSDRLAGGFSSTDTQYF. CDR3 bases: TGTGCCAGCAGTTCGGACCGTCTAGCGGGAGGGTTCTCTAGCACAGATACGCAGTATTTT.

This clonotype occurred many times. The J gene is TRBJ1-2, the V gene TRBV5-4; D not certain. Germline lookup yields CDR1 SGHNT and CDR2 YYREEE (reference sequence). V dropped 2 bases and J dropped 8 bases, with 16 bases sitting between them. The CDR3 runs to 14 residues. CDR3 sequence: CASSFPGTLGGYTF. DNA for the CDR3: TGTGCCAGCAGCTTCCCCGGCACGTTGGGGGGCTACACCTTC.